The entry that follows covers one T cell receptor beta chain sequence. Its antigen remains unknown. This entry belongs to a study of T cells in Graves' hyperthyroidism and ophthalmopathy. Study-level background: The initial diagnosis was the point when peripheral blood was collected, ahead of any treatment.

Germline CDR1 is LGHNA and CDR2 is YSLEER. The CDR3 is 16 residues long. Trimming removed 0 bases from V and 3 bases from J, with 15 bases in between. Study observations and caveats: Blood held most thyroid clonotypes expanded above 0.001 frequency. A model of 13 V-J features distinguished ophthalmopathy from stable hyperthyroidism. Ophthalmopathy was predicted by the model a median of about six months ahead of onset.

RNA transcripts were the template for amplifying TCR beta CDR3 regions. The HTBI primer set drove a first-round RT-PCR of the TCR CDR3. Each CDR3 protein gets one entry after TCRdb re-called the multiplex PCR reads with MiXCR. The sample includes under 350,000 distinct CDR3 sequences, 10% to 15% of them seen just once. Sample: blood. The TCR sequence derives from a woman aged 25 to 39 with Graves' hyperthyroidism that later progressed to Graves' ophthalmopathy. V usage is TRBV4-3 and J usage is TRBJ2-7; tentatively, D is TRBD2 (6 bases). DNA for the CDR3: TGCGCCAGCAGCCAAGATCTAGGGTCGGGAGACTACGAGCAGTACTTC. Its protein product is CASSQDLGSGDYEQYF.